Described below is a single TCR beta chain sequence and its context. Its cognate antigen has yet to be identified. Base qualities were left out, and no much larger clone turns up one base away. Donors were healthy HIV-negative adults with no recently reported acute infections or vaccinations. Every donor was a Caucasian adult residing in Nashville, Tennessee, USA. CD4+ T cells were enriched by magnetic negative selection, after which naive cells were positively selected on CD45RA and the negative fraction was taken as the memory subset. Blood was collected by leukapheresis, and PBMCs were isolated by Ficoll-Histopaque density gradient centrifugation and then cryopreserved in liquid nitrogen vapor phase. Purity and quantity of every magnetically sorted T cell population were checked by analytical flow cytometry. Genomic DNA was isolated from every sorted fraction and measured by UV absorbance on a Nanodrop 2000c.

The source of the sample is a study of shared clonotypes between healthy human individuals (TCRdb year 2020). For the study in its entirety: A couple of women and three men aged 18 to 49 years were included in the cohort. To increase sequencing depth and limit assay-specific biases, different laboratories used diverse techniques to prepare libraries and sequence TCR repertoires. To estimate repertoire size and how much clonotype sharing occurs between individuals, the study deeply sequenced the blood TCR repertoires of several healthy adults. Each donor's leukapheresis produced roughly between about 0.8 and 10 billion PBMCs. For each donor, CD4 naive and CD4 memory were each given three plates, CD8 naive was given two plates, and CD8 memory was given one plate. What the work shows at the level of the full study, not this receptor alone: Naive subsets generally had larger estimated clonotype richness than memory subsets did. Across a handful of donors, roughly 5.4% of naive CD4, over 3% of naive CD8, roughly 2.2% of memory CD4, and 0.4% of memory CD8 clonotypes were shared. Because the study included only a small number of donors, the genetic and exposure-history diversity represented was limited. Incomplete sequencing was indicated by rarefaction of sorted-subset datasets, despite the large sequencing depth. Based on pairwise subsampling, the degree of clonotype sharing among donors was expected to be affected by sequencing depth. Compared with non-shared clonotypes, clonotypes shared by all four sorted-subset donors had higher generation probabilities. Sampling was limited to blood, and TCR repertoires in tissue likely differ from TCR repertoires in blood.

Using the deep immunoSEQ assay, TCR CDR3 regions were amplified from genomic DNA by multiplex PCR. For each cell subset, the extracted genomic DNA was distributed evenly across all wells of several immunoSEQ 96-well plates, and each plate served as one replicate. For sorted subsets, each replicate PCR was loaded with around 200 ng genomic DNA, equivalent to 32,000 or so T cell genomes. Purified libraries were measured with a Qubit 3.0 fluorometer, size-checked on a Bioanalyzer 2100, and measured again with the KAPA Library Quantification kit. A separate single-read 150-cycle Illumina NextSeq 550 flow cell was used to sequence each immunoSEQ 96-well plate. Per the original workflow: Because the immunoSEQ output included only junctional sequences and no quality scores, the filtering could not be the same as the filtering used for full-length reads. Sequences were annotated with PyIR, a Python wrapper for IgBLAST v1.9, using IMGT germline references to assign V/J genes and CDR3. Any read was removed if the V/J assignment was weak (E-value above 1e-6), the CDR3 was missing, or the read contained stop codons, out-of-frame junctions, or ambiguous translated residues. V3J clonotypes were defined as sequences sharing the same inferred V gene, J gene, and CDR3 amino acid sequence. Percentage overlap between repertoires was computed as shared unique clonotypes divided by the size of the smaller repertoire. RTK rarefaction, the Chao1 estimator, and Recon v2.1 estimates of unobserved clonotypes were used to assess repertoire richness. For all TCRbeta clonotypes obtained by the gDNA method from a handful of donors, generation probabilities were computed with OLGA. TCRdb obtained this table from immuneACCESS and retained in-frame rearrangements with V and J assigned. These tables miss some clones; where compared with another copy, unresolved V genes account for less than half of the shortfall, and the remainder is unexplained. V and J calls and clone size are those listed in that table; D and trimming were worked out from the DNA. This sample is represented by about 770,000 clones; just under 75% of them were singletons. The ten largest account for about 1.7% of the sample.

The material sequenced was memory CD4+ T cells sorted from blood. The cell subset or site label on this specimen signifies: CD45RA-negative fraction. This receptor was identified in a woman aged 30 to 39 in good health.

The encoded CDR3 is CASSLMPGPPNLREQYF. The DNA is as follows: TGCGCCAGCAGCTTGATGCCGGGACCCCCGAACCTACGCGAGCAGTACTTC. The sequence is built from TRBV5-1 and TRBJ2-7; the D gene is possibly TRBD1 or TRBD2, each agreeing over 5 bases. The CDR3 numbers 17 residues from cysteine through phenylalanine. CDR3 DNA is the only sequence kept; it has 51 bases, read in frame from the first base. Sequences SGHRS (CDR1) and YFSETQ (CDR2) are obtained from the germline V gene. Trimming at the junction amounts to 1 base on V and 6 bases on J, and the germline ends lie 23 bases apart.